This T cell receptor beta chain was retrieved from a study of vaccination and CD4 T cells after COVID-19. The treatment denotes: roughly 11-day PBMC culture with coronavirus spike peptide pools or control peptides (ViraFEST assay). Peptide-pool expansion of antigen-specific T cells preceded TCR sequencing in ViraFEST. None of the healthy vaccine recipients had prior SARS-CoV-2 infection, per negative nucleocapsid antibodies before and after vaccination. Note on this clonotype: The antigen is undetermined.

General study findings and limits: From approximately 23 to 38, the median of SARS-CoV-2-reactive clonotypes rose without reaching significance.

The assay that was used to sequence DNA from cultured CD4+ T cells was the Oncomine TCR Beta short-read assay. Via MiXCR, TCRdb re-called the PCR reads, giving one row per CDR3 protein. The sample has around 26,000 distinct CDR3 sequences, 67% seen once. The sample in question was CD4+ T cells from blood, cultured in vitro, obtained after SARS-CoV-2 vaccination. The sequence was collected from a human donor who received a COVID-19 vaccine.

CDR3 nucleotide sequence: TGTGCCAGCAGCTTGGAGGGGGGACTAGCGCGTGATACGCAGTATTTT. Its protein product is CASSLEGGLARDTQYF. This sequence joins TRBV7-9 and TRBJ2-3; TRBD2 matches at 10 bases. The CDR3 runs to 16 residues. The germline CDR1 and CDR2 sequences are SEHNR and FQNEAQ (reference sequence). Trimming took 3 bases from V and 6 from J; bases not matched to a gene: 9.